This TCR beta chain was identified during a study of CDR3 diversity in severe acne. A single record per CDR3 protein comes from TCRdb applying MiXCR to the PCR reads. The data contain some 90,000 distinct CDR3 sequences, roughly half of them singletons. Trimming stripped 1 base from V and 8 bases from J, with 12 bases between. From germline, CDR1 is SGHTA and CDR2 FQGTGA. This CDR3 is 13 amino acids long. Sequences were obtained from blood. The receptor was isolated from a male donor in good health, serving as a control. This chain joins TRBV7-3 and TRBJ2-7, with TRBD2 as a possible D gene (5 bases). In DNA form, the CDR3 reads TGTGCCAGCAGCTTAATAGCGTCTGGCAAGCAGTACTTC. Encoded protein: CASSLIASGKQYF.